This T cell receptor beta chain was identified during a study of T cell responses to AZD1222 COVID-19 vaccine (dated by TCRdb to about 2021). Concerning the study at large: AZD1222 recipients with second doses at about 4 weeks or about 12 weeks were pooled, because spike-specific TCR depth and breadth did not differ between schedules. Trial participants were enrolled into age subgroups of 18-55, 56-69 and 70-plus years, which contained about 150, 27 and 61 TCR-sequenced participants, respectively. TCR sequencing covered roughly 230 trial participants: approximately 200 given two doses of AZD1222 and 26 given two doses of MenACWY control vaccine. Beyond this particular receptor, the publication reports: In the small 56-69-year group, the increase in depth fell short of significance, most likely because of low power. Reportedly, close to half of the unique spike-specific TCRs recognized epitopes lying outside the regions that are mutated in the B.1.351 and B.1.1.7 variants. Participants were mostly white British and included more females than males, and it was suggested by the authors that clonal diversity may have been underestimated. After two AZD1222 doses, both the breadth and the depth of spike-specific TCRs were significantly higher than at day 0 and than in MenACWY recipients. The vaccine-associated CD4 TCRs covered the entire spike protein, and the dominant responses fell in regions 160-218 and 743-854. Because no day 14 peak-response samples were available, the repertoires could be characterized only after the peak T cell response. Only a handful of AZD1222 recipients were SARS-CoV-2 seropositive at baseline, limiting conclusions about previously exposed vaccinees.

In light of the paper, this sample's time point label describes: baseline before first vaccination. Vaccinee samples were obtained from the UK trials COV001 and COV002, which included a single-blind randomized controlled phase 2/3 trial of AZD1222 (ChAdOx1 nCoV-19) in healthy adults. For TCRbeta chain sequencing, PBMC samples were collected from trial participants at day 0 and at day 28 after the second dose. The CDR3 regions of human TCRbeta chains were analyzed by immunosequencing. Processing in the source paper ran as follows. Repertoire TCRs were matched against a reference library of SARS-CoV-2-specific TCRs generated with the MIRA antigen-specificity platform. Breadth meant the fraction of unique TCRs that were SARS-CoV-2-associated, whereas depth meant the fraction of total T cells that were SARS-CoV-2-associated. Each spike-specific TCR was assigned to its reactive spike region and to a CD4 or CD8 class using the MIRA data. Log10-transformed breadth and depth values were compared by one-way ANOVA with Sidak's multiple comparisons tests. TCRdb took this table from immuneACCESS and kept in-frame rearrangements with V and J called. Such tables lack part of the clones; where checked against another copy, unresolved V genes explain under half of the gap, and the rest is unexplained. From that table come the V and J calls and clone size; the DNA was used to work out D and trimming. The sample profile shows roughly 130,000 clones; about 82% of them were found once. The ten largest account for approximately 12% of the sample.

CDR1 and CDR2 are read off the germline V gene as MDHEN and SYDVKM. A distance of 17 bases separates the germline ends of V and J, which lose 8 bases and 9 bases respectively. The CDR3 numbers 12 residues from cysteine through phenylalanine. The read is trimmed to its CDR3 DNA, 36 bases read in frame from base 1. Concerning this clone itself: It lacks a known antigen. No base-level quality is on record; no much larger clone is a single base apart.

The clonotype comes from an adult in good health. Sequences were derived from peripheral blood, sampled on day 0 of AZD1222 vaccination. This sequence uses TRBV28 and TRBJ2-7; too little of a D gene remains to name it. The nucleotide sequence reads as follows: TGTGCCAGCGGAGCGACCGGCTTGGGGCAGTACTTC. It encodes CASGATGLGQYF.